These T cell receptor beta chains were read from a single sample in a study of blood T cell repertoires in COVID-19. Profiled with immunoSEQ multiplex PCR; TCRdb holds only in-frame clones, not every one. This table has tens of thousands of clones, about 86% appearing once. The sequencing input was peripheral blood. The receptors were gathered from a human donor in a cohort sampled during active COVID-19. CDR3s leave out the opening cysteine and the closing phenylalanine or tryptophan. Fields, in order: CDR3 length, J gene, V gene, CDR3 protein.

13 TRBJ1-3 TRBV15 ATSREQSSGNTIY
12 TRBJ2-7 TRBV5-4 ASSLTTDSYEQY
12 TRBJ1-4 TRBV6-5 ASTKGGANEKLF
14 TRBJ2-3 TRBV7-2 ASSLVRAGSTDTQY
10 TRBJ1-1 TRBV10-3 AIGGVGTEAF
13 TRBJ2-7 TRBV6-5 ASSPPGQGGHEQY
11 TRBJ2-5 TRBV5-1 ASSSRPGETQY
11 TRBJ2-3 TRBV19 ASSIPGADTQY
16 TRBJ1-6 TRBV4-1 ASSQGPRGGPHNSPLH
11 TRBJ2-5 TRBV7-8 ASSLVVAGTQY
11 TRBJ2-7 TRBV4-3 ASSQDLAGEQY
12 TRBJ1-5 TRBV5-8 ASSAGPYNQPQH
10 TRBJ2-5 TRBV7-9 ASTRDMRGQY
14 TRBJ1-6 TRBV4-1 ASSQEAGAGNSPLH
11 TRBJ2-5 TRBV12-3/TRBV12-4 ASRRGYQETQY
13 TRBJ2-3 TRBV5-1 ASSLAGGVADTQY
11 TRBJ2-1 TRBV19 ASSIGQPNEQF
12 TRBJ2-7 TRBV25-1 ASSDGQGYYEQY
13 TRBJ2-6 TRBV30 AWSLEWSWANVLT
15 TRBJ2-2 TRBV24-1 ATSDSKSGGRTGELF
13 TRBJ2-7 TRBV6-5 ASSYSASGGYEQY
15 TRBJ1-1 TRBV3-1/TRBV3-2 ASSQGGTGGLWTEAF
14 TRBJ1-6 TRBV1 TSSQDWQGYNSPLH
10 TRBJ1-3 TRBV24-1 ATQGAENTIY
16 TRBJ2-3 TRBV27 ASSFQAFAGGGTDTQY
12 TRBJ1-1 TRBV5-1 ASSFKTGSTEAF
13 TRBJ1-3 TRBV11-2 ASRPPGVSSNTIY
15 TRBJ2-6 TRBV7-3 ASSLTPTGAGANVLT